What follows describes a single T cell receptor beta chain. Its antigen remains unidentified. The sample originates from a study of OX40 agonist ivuxolimab in advanced cancers. Whole-study context: Intravenous ivuxolimab was administered to patients every 2 weeks at 0.01 to 10 mg/kg. Subjects had a mean age of roughly 60 years, with a range of about 23 to 79; less than 90% were male. General study points: Expanded clones tended on average to be more numerous among CD8+ T cells than CD4+.

The table came from immunoSEQ multiplex PCR; TCRdb's copy has only in-frame clones and leaves some out. This sample carries roughly 45,000 clones, more than 85% of them seen once, and the ten largest clones take 1.5% to 2%. The CDR3 extends over 15 amino acids. Looked up from germline, CDR1 is SGDLS and CDR2 is YYNGEE. V was clipped by 0 bases and J by 1 base, with 10 bases between them. The TCR sequence derives from an adult with an advanced solid tumor such as melanoma, head and neck, liver or kidney cancer. The chain employs TRBV9 and TRBJ2-5, with D perhaps matching TRBD2 (6 bases). The material sequenced was CD4+ or CD8+ T cells sorted from blood, taken in a trial of the OX40 agonist ivuxolimab. The chain's CDR3 is CASSVEGRRQETQYF. CDR3 in DNA: TGTGCCAGCAGCGTAGAAGGGAGGCGCCAAGAGACCCAGTACTTC. Looking up the rest from reference TRBV9 and TRBJ2-5 gives the full variable domain: DSGVTQTPKHLITATGQRVTLRCSPRSGDLSVYWYQQSLDQGLQFLIQYYNGEERAKGNILERFSAQQFPDLHSELNLSSLELGDSALYFCASSVEGRRQETQYFGPGTRLLVL.